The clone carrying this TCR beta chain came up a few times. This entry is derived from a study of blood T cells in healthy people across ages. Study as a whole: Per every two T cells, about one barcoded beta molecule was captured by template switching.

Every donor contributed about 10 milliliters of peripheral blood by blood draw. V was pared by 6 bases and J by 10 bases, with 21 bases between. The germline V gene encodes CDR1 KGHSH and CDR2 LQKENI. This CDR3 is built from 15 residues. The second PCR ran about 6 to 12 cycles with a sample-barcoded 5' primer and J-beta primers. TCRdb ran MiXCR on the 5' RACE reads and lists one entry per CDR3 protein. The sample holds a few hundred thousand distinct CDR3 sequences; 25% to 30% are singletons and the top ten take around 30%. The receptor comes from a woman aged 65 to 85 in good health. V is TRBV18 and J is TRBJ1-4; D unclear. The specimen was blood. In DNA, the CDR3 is TGTGCCAGCTCCCGAGACCCAGGTCCCCTCGGAAAACTGTTTTTT. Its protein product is CASSRDPGPLGKLFF.